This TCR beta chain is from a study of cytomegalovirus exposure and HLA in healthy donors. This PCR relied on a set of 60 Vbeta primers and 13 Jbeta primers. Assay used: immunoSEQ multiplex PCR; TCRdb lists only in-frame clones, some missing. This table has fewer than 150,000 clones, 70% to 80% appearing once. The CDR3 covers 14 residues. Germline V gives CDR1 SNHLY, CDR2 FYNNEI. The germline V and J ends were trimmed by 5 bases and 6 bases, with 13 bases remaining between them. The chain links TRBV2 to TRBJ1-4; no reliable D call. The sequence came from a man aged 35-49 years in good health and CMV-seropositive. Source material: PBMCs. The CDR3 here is CASSYTRGDEKLFF. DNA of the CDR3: TGTGCCAGCAGTTACACCCGTGGTGATGAAAAACTGTTTTTT. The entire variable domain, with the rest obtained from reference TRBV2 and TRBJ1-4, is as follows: EPEVTQTPSHQVTQMGQEVILRCVPISNHLYFYWYRQILGQKVEFLVSFYNNEISEKSEIFDDQFSVERPDGSNFTLKIRSTKLEDSAMYFCASSYTRGDEKLFFGSGTQLSVL.